The sequence of this T cell receptor beta chain was determined in a study of blood T cell repertoires in COVID-19. Across the study: COVID-19 samples, acute and convalescent, were from the United States, Italy and Spain. T cells, B-cell-depleted T cells, or PBMCs supplied cDNA or gDNA.

Only in-frame clones appear in the TCRdb table, and some are missing; sequencing was by immunoSEQ multiplex PCR. This table has some 46,000 clones, 73% appearing once. Losses at the gene ends were 6 bases for V and 7 bases for J; bases not matched to a gene: 5. The CDR3 is 14 residues long. Germline lookup yields CDR1 MNHEY and CDR2 SMNVEV (reference sequence). The sequenced sample was peripheral blood. The V call is TRBV27, the J call TRBJ1-6; 8 nucleotides line up with TRBD1. This clonotype was obtained from an elderly man with acute or convalescent COVID-19. CDR3 protein: CASSRDRTNSPLHF. CDR3 bases: TGTGCCAGCAGCCGGGACAGGACAAATTCACCCCTCCACTTT.